This T cell receptor (beta chain) was captured by sequencing in a study of blood T cells in healthy people across ages. PCR was performed a second time for roughly 6 to 12 cycles using a sample-barcoded 5' primer and a J-beta primer mix. MiXCR, run by TCRdb on the 5' RACE reads, gives a single entry per CDR3 protein. The sample contains approximately 810,000 distinct CDR3 sequences, under 35% of which appear only once. This clonotype appeared a few times. No antigen is known for it. Study-level points and caveats: Diversity was higher, and naive CD4+ cells more numerous, in long-lived donors than in aged donors.

Sequencing was performed on blood. This TCR was sampled from a woman of 80 years or more in good health.

The CDR3 region has the DNA TGTGCCAGCAGTGTGTTGTCGGAGCAGTACTTC. Amino acids: CASSVLSEQYF. The V call is TRBV2, the J call TRBJ2-7, with D unclear. The V end lost 4 bases, the J end lost 7 bases, and 8 bases lay between the germline ends. The CDR3 is 11 amino acids. Per germline, CDR1 SNHLY and CDR2 FYNNEI.